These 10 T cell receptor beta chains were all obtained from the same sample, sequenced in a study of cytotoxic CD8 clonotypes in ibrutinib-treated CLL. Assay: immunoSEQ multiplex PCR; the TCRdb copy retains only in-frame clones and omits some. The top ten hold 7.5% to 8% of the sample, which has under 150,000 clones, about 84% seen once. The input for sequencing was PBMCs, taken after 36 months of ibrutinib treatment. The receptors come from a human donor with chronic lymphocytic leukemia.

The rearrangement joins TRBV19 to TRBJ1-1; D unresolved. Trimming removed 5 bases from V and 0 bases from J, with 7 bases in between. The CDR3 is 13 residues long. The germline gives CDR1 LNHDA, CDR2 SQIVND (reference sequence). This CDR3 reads CASSLAVNTEAFF. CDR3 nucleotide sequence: TGTGCCAGTAGTTTGGCCGTGAACACTGAAGCTTTCTTT.

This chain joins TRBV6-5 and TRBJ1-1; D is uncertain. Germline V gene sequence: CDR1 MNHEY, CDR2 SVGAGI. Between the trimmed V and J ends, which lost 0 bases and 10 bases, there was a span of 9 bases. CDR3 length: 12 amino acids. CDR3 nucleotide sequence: TGTGCCAGCAGTTACTCGCGGTTTATAGCTTTCTTT. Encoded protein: CASSYSRFIAFF.

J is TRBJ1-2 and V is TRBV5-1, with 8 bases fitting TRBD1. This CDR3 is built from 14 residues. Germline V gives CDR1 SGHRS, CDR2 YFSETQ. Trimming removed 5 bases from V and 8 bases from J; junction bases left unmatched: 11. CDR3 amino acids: CASRAGGFEAGYTF. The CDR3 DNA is TGCGCCAGCAGGGCAGGGGGCTTCGAGGCGGGCTACACCTTC.

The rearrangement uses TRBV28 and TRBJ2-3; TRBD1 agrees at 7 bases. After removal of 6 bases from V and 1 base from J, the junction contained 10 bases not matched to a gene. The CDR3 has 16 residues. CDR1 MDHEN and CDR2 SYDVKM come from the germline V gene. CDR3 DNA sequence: TGTGCCAGCAGCCCCATCCCCGGGACAGGCACAGATACGCAGTATTTT. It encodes CASSPIPGTGTDTQYF.

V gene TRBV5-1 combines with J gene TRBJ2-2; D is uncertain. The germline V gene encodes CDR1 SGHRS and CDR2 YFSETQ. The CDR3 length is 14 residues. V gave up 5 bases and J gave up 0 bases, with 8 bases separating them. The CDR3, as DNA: TGCGCCAGCAGTTTTGGTTCGAACACCGGGGAGCTGTTTTTT. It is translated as CASSFGSNTGELFF.

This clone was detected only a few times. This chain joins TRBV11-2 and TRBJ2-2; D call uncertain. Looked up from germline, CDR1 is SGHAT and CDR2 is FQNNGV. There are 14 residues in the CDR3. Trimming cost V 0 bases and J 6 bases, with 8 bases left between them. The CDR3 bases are TGTGCCAGCAGCTTAGATGTTCAGGCCGGGGAGCTGTTTTTT. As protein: CASSLDVQAGELFF.

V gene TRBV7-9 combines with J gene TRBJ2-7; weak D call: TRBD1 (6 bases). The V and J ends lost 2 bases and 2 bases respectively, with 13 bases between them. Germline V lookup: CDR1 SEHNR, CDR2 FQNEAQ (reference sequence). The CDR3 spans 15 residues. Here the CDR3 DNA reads TGTGCCAGCAGCTTAAACGACAGGAGCCCCTACGAGCAGTACTTC. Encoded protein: CASSLNDRSPYEQYF. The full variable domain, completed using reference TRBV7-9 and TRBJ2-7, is DTGVSQNPRHKITKRGQNVTFRCDPISEHNRLYWYRQTLGQGPEFLTYFQNEAQLEKSRLLSDRFSAERPKGSFSTLEIQRTEQGDSAMYLCASSLNDRSPYEQYFGPGTRLTVT.

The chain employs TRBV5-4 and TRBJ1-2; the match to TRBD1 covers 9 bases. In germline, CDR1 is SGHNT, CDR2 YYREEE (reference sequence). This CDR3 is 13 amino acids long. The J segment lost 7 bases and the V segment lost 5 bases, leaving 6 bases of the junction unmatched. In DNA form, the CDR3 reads TGTGCCAGCAGTCTACAGGGGGCTATTGGCTACACCTTC. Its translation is CASSLQGAIGYTF.

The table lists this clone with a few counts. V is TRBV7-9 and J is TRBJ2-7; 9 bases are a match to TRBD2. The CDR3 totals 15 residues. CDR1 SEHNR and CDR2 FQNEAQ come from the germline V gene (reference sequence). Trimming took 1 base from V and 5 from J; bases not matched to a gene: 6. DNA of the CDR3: TGTGCCAGCAGCTTAGTGAGTAGCGGGAGACACGAGCAGTACTTC. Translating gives CASSLVSSGRHEQYF. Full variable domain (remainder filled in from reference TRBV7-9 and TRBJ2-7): DTGVSQNPRHKITKRGQNVTFRCDPISEHNRLYWYRQTLGQGPEFLTYFQNEAQLEKSRLLSDRFSAERPKGSFSTLEIQRTEQGDSAMYLCASSLVSSGRHEQYFGPGTRLTVT.

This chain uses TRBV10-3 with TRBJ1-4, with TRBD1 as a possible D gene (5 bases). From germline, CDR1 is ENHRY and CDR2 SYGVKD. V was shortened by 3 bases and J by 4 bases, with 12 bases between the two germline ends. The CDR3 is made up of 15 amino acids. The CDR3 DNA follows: TGTGCCATCAGTGACTCCAGGGCCGGTAATGAAAAACTGTTTTTT. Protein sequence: CAISDSRAGNEKLFF.